The 30 T cell receptor beta chains given below trace back to one sample, sequenced in a study of T cell clonotyping in hematopoietic cell transplantation. Libraries were prepared by immunoSEQ multiplex PCR; TCRdb keeps only in-frame clonotypes and omits some of them. The sample lists 25,000 to 30,000 clones; 82% were seen once. Time point here: recipient sample about 28 days before transplant, after cytoreduction. This specimen consisted of peripheral blood mononuclear cells, obtained before stem cell transplant. These receptor sequences come from a man aged 40-49 years with acute myeloid leukemia. Some clones in this sample may be carry-over from other donors' samples.

A few counts support this clone. The chain carries TRBV7-2 and TRBJ1-1; D might be TRBD1 (5 bases). CDR3 length: 14 residues. V was trimmed by 5 bases and J by 5 bases, leaving 15 bases between them. Germline values: CDR1 SGHTA, CDR2 FQGNSA. CDR3 DNA: TGTGCCAGCAGCCTAGGTCAGGGTTGGACTGAAGCTTTCTTT. This encodes CASSLGQGWTEAFF.

This clone has more than one count but fewer than ten. V gene TRBV30 combines with J gene TRBJ2-1; no reliable D call. The germline gives CDR1 GTSNPN, CDR2 SVGIG (reference sequence). This CDR3 spans 11 amino acids. Trimming pared 1 base from V and 8 bases from J, leaving 6 bases between. The DNA for the CDR3 is TGTGCCTGGAGTGGTTTGTATGAGCAGTTCTTC. Amino acid sequence: CAWSGLYEQFF.

This clone occurred a few times. The V gene is TRBV6-1, the J gene TRBJ2-7; a weak D match, TRBD1 (5 bases). The CDR3 sequence is 16 residues long. CDR1 and CDR2 (germline): MNHNS, SASEGT. V lost 1 base and J 6 bases, leaving 19 bases between the germline ends. CDR3 nucleotide sequence: TGTGCCAGCAGTGAAGTTCTTGTGGGGCGGACCCTCGAGCAGTACTTC. This sequence encodes CASSEVLVGRTLEQYF.

This clone appeared once. The V call is TRBV2, the J call TRBJ1-5; 7 nucleotides agree with TRBD1. The CDR3 has 15 amino acids. Germline V lookup: CDR1 SNHLY, CDR2 FYNNEI. Trimming at V came to 6 bases and at J to 4 bases, leaving 9 bases not matched to a gene. CDR3 region: CASSGDSLPNQPQHF. As DNA, the CDR3 is TGTGCCAGCAGCGGGGACAGTCTCCCAAATCAGCCCCAGCATTTT.

The DNA for the CDR3 is TGTGCCATCAGTGAGTTCTCTGGGGCCAACGTCCTGACTTTC. The encoded protein is CAISEFSGANVLTF. The rearrangement links TRBV10-3 to TRBJ2-6; no reliable D call. Per the germline V gene, CDR1 is ENHRY and CDR2 is SYGVKD. Trimming pared 1 base from V and 0 bases from J, leaving 1 base between. This CDR3 is built from 14 residues.

J is TRBJ2-1 and V is TRBV5-1, with D perhaps assigned TRBD1 or TRBD2 (6 bases each). The CDR3 is 13 amino acids. Trimming removed 1 base at V and 9 bases at J, with 11 bases between. Germline V gene data show CDR1 as SGHRS and CDR2 as YFSETQ. The CDR3 bases are TGCGCCAGCAGCTTGTTCGGGGGCGGTGAGCAGTTCTTC. This sequence encodes CASSLFGGGEQFF.

J is TRBJ1-5 and V is TRBV16; D remains unclear. The CDR3 covers 14 residues. V was shortened by 10 bases and J by 8 bases, with 21 bases between the two germline ends. Per the germline V gene, CDR1 is KGHSY and CDR2 is FQNENV. This CDR3 is CATSTTDAQEPQHF. CDR3 bases: TGTGCCACCTCCACGACCGACGCGCAGGAGCCCCAGCATTTT.

This chain links TRBV30 with TRBJ1-4; a possible D gene is TRBD1 (6 bases). Germline assignment: CDR1 GTSNPN and CDR2 SVGIG (reference sequence). V gave up 1 base and J gave up 5 bases, with 14 bases separating them. This CDR3 region has 15 residues. DNA of the CDR3: TGTGCCTGGAGTGAATACGGGACACAAAATGAAAAACTGTTTTTT. Its protein is CAWSEYGTQNEKLFF.

The chain combines TRBV4-3 with TRBJ1-2, with TRBD1 matching 9 bases. The V gene end was trimmed by 0 bases and the J gene end by 6 bases; junction bases not matched to a gene: 14. Germline-derived CDR1 and CDR2 are LGHNA and YSLEER. The CDR3 totals 18 residues. CDR3 amino acids: CASSQELRDRATTDGYTF. For the CDR3, the DNA is TGCGCCAGCAGCCAAGAGCTCAGGGACAGGGCCACCACTGATGGCTACACCTTC.

V gene TRBV10-3 combines with J gene TRBJ2-7, with a possible D match to TRBD2 (5 bases). CDR3 size: 16 residues. Trimming cost V 0 bases and J 2 bases, with 14 bases left between them. CDR1 and CDR2 (germline): ENHRY, SYGVKD. The CDR3 sequence is CAISESYRAGTYEQYF. CDR3 DNA sequence: TGTGCCATCAGTGAGTCGTATAGGGCGGGTACCTACGAGCAGTACTTC.

The chain uses TRBV10-1 and TRBJ2-7; TRBD1 is a possible D gene (5 bases). This CDR3 spans 13 amino acids. Trimming took 8 bases from V and 3 from J, leaving 14 bases between them. Germline lookup yields CDR1 WNHNN and CDR2 SYGVQD (reference sequence). The CDR3 reads CASLSTGNYEQYF. The CDR3 DNA reads TGCGCCAGCCTATCCACAGGAAACTACGAGCAGTACTTC.

The chain employs TRBV30 and TRBJ1-5, with a tentative D call TRBD1 (5 bases). This CDR3 has 15 amino acids. V was pared by 2 bases and J by 2 bases, with 13 bases between. The germline V gene has CDR1 GTSNPN and CDR2 SVGIG (reference sequence). CDR3 in DNA: TGTGCCTGGAGTCTCACTGGGGCCGGCAATCAGCCCCAGCATTTT. This translates into CAWSLTGAGNQPQHF.

The rearrangement joins TRBV5-1 to TRBJ1-1, with 9 bases matching TRBD1. The germline V gene encodes CDR1 SGHRS and CDR2 YFSETQ. CDR3 length: 14 residues. Trimming took 4 bases from V and 4 from J; bases not matched to a gene: 5. The CDR3 sequence is CASSPATGGTEAFF. The DNA for the CDR3 is TGCGCCAGCAGCCCAGCGACAGGGGGCACTGAAGCTTTCTTT.

The gene calls are TRBV7-8 and TRBJ1-2, with D hard to call. CDR1 SGHVS and CDR2 FQNEAQ come from the germline V gene. Trimming left V 5 bases short and J 2 bases short, with 15 bases between. CDR3 length equals 15 residues. The CDR3 nucleotides are TGTGCCAGCAGCGTCCGAACGGTACCCAACTATGGCTACACCTTC. Its protein product is CASSVRTVPNYGYTF.

The chain is built from TRBV5-1 and TRBJ1-3; D call uncertain. V gave up 0 bases and J gave up 4 bases, with 8 bases separating them. Germline CDR1 and CDR2: SGHRS and YFSETQ. CDR3 length equals 14 residues. CDR3 in DNA: TGCGCCAGCAGCTTGGACCCGGCAGGAAACACCATATATTTT. Translating it yields CASSLDPAGNTIYF.

This chain joins TRBV4-1 and TRBJ2-3; 8 nucleotides agree with TRBD1. V lost 3 bases to trimming and J lost 5 bases; unmatched junction nucleotides: 7. The CDR3 is 15 residues long. From germline, CDR1 is MGHRA and CDR2 YSYEKL. The CDR3: CASSQDRVLGDTQYF. CDR3 bases: TGCGCCAGCAGCCAGGACAGGGTCCTTGGAGATACGCAGTATTTT.

The chain combines TRBV4-2 with TRBJ2-7; D gene uncertain. The CDR3 runs 14 residues. Between the trimmed V and J ends, which lost 0 bases and 2 bases, there was a span of 8 bases. CDR1 is LGHNA and CDR2 is YNFKEQ in the germline V gene. The CDR3 DNA follows: TGTGCCAGCAGCCAAGAGCGGTATACCTACGAGCAGTACTTC. This translates into CASSQERYTYEQYF.

The chain is built from TRBV7-9 and TRBJ2-7, with D perhaps TRBD1 (6 bases). Germline CDR1 is SEHNR and CDR2 is FQNEAQ (reference sequence). The germline V and J ends were trimmed by 3 bases and 4 bases, with 13 bases remaining between them. CDR3 length: 14 amino acids. CDR3 DNA: TGTGCCAGCAGCTTTGGGGGCTCGGGGTACGAGCAGTACTTC. Amino acid sequence: CASSFGGSGYEQYF.

V is TRBV27 and J is TRBJ2-7, with D maybe TRBD1 (6 bases). The CDR3 length is 17 residues. Trimming removed 7 bases from V and 1 base from J, with 23 bases in between. The V gene's germline CDR1 is MNHEY and CDR2 SMNVEV (reference sequence). The DNA of the CDR3 is TGTGCCAGCAAACCACTGTCGTCAGGGGCGCCATCCTACGAGCAGTACTTC. The encoded protein is CASKPLSSGAPSYEQYF.

V and J are TRBV27 and TRBJ2-7; TRBD1 matches at 8 bases. From germline, CDR1 is MNHEY and CDR2 SMNVEV (reference sequence). CDR3 length: 14 residues. Trimming cost V 7 bases and J 2 bases; bases outside gene matches: 7. The CDR3, as DNA: TGTGCCAGCAAAGCCGGGACAGGCCCCTACGAGCAGTACTTC. This translates into CASKAGTGPYEQYF.

The chain employs TRBV2 and TRBJ2-1, with TRBD1 as a possible D gene (6 bases). With 5 bases removed from V and 4 bases from J, the gap between germline ends came to 12 bases. CDR1 and CDR2 from the germline V gene are SNHLY and FYNNEI. CDR3 length equals 14 residues. Written as DNA, the CDR3 is TGTGCCAGCAGTCCACAGGGCCTTTACAATGAGCAGTTCTTC. Amino acid sequence: CASSPQGLYNEQFF.

This chain connects TRBV19 to TRBJ1-2; D remains unclear. The germline V gene has CDR1 LNHDA and CDR2 SQIVND (reference sequence). V was trimmed by 5 bases and J by 3 bases, leaving 16 bases between them. This CDR3 is built from 15 residues. The CDR3 coding sequence is TGTGCCAGTAGTCCCCGCCCCACCACAGACTATGGCTACACCTTC. It codes for CASSPRPTTDYGYTF.

This clone showed up just a few times. This chain joins TRBV7-2 and TRBJ1-2; D ambiguous. The ends were cut back, 3 bases at V and 1 base at J, with 9 bases in the middle. The CDR3 contains 14 residues. Germline values: CDR1 SGHTA, CDR2 FQGNSA. DNA of the CDR3: TGTGCCAGCAGCTTGACGGGGATTAACTATGGCTACACCTTC. Residues: CASSLTGINYGYTF.

The V gene is TRBV4-2, the J gene TRBJ1-5; possibly TRBD1 for D (6 bases). Per germline, CDR1 LGHNA and CDR2 YNFKEQ. The CDR3 covers 12 residues. Trimming pared 0 bases from V and 9 bases from J, leaving 6 bases between. CDR3 residues: CASSQDRGPQHF. CDR3 bases: TGTGCCAGCAGCCAAGACAGGGGGCCCCAGCATTTT.

The rearrangement links TRBV30 to TRBJ1-5, with 9 bases lining up with TRBD1. This CDR3 has 16 amino acids. Looked up from germline, CDR1 is GTSNPN and CDR2 is SVGIG (reference sequence). The J segment lost 5 bases and the V segment lost 3 bases, leaving 11 bases of the junction unmatched. As DNA, the CDR3 is TGTGCCTGGAGCGGACAGGGGAACGCGGCCGATCAGCCCCAGCATTTT. This sequence encodes CAWSGQGNAADQPQHF.

J is TRBJ2-7 and V is TRBV27; D perhaps matches TRBD2 (6 bases). V was shortened by 3 bases and J by 4 bases, with 16 bases between the two germline ends. Germline CDR1 is MNHEY and CDR2 is SMNVEV (reference sequence). The CDR3 consists of 15 residues. CDR3 in amino acids: CASSFGENGGYEQYF. In nucleotides, the CDR3 is TGTGCCAGCAGTTTTGGAGAAAACGGGGGATACGAGCAGTACTTC.

V usage is TRBV6-5 and J usage is TRBJ2-3; 8 bases map to TRBD1. CDR1 MNHEY and CDR2 SVGAGI come from the germline V gene. The J segment lost 2 bases and the V segment lost 6 bases, leaving 7 bases of the junction unmatched. This CDR3 region has 15 residues. CDR3: CASSPGTGSTDTQYF. In nucleotides, the CDR3 is TGTGCCAGCAGCCCCGGGACAGGATCCACAGATACGCAGTATTTT.

The gene calls are TRBV7-2 and TRBJ1-2; 8 bases line up with TRBD1. Germline CDR1 reads SGHTA; CDR2 reads FQGNSA. Unmatched junction bases numbered 17, after V lost 5 bases and J lost 12 bases. This CDR3 comprises 15 residues. CDR3 amino acids: CASSPIGWTGPGHTF. DNA for the CDR3: TGTGCCAGCAGCCCTATCGGTTGGACAGGGCCAGGGCACACCTTC.

The V and J genes are TRBV6-1 and TRBJ1-2, with 7 bases lining up with TRBD1. The CDR3 sequence is 13 residues long. Germline V gene data show CDR1 as MNHNS and CDR2 as SASEGT. V lost 5 bases and J lost 5; bases outside the gene matches: 5. The CDR3 protein is CASSPGTDYGYTF. CDR3 in DNA: TGTGCCAGCAGTCCTGGGACAGATTATGGCTACACCTTC.

This chain links TRBV19 with TRBJ1-2, with TRBD1 identical over 8 bases. J lost 5 bases, V lost 5 bases, and 7 bases had no gene match. The CDR3 sequence is 14 residues long. CDR1 is LNHDA and CDR2 is SQIVND in the germline V gene (reference sequence). The CDR3 is CASSETGVGYGYTF. DNA of the CDR3: TGTGCCAGTAGTGAGACAGGGGTCGGGTATGGCTACACCTTC. The variable domain in full, completed from reference TRBV19 and TRBJ1-2, reads DGGITQSPKYLFRKEGQNVTLSCEQNLNHDAMYWYRQDPGQGLRLIYYSQIVNDFQKGDIAEGYSVSREKKESFPLTVTSAQKNPTAFYLCASSETGVGYGYTFGSGTRLTVV.